This TCR beta chain was retrieved from a study of cytomegalovirus exposure and HLA in healthy donors (dated by TCRdb to 2016 to 2017). In terms of the full investigation: An earlier analysis of several hundred of the donors reported 250 to 300 Gb of sequence data and around 120 million unique TCR beta sequences from roughly 200 million T cells. An early release that covered some 630 HLA-typed donors contained about 300 gigabases of sequencing data and 70 million to 100 million unique TCR sequences. Of the roughly 390 genotyped donors, 81% were placed in the genetic ancestry cluster associated with self-reported Caucasian donors. The aim of the study was to test whether cataloging public T cell receptors could identify signatures of past pathogen exposure. The T cell repertoires of 550 to 850 subjects were profiled by immunosequencing and related to cytomegalovirus serostatus. A separate validation cohort of some 130 different subjects was used in addition to the approximately 640-subject first cohort. The study combined high-throughput TCR immunosequencing, statistical association of individual TCRs with disease status, and machine learning to predict cytomegalovirus infection status. To study patterns of TCR occurrence, a later analysis re-analyzed previously published TCR beta repertoires from 666 donors and added high-resolution HLA genotyping. Rather than drawing on any new phenotypic data, the later analysis identified candidate immune exposures from TCR beta sequences and the way those sequences occurred across donors. In an earlier analysis of 587 of the donors, high-throughput TCR beta sequencing was used to judge whether each TCR beta V gene segment behaved as functional or pseudogenic. Donor age, sex, ethnicity and CMV serostatus were collected together with the repertoire data. A later genetic analysis used genome-wide SNP genotypes for about three fifths of the 666 donors, treating that subset as a discovery cohort. Every discovery cohort repertoire had been produced on one sequencing platform. Class I and class II HLA loci were covered by the typing at four-digit resolution. The number of typed donors differed by locus: about 629-640 for A, B, C, DRB1 and DQB1; approximately 520 for DQA1; approximately 600 for DPA1; and roughly 490 for DPB1. Because of strong linkage in the cohort, 5 or 6 DR-DQ haplotypes were treated as single units for association and clustering. Among some 410 genotyped donors of the cohort, an average of about 240,000 unique TCR beta nucleotide sequences were sequenced per donor, roughly 18% of them non-productive. Study-level results and caveats: In a later genetic analysis, fewer N-insertions in productive TCRs were reported among donors in an Asian-associated ancestry cluster than the roughly 710-donor mean. CMV serostatus was the only immune exposure information available for the cohort. HLA typing was unavailable for some donors at each locus, so association tests used only the typed subset. Because the 87-base-pair reads could not distinguish some IMGT-functional V segments, including TRBV6-2 and TRBV6-3, those segments were excluded. Most CMV-associated TCR beta chains appeared to be HLA-restricted in a later analysis, and the HLA associations seemed to be driven largely by CMV exposure. It was suggested by the authors that the approach could potentially be generalized to other disease states and immunological phenotypes. In vitro tests confirmed that three of the cytomegalovirus-associated TCR beta chains recognize cytomegalovirus antigens. In a later analysis, HLA-associated TCR beta chains showed more clonal expansion and lower generation probabilities than non-associated chains that were equally common. An association between a missense DCLRE1C variant and V-gene and J-gene trimming of TCR beta chains was found in a later genetic analysis and replicated in an independent cohort. The presence/absence analyses assumed that sequencing depth was roughly uniform across donors, and that assumption may not be true. In an earlier analysis of around 600 of the donors, most TCR beta V segments were observed in productive rearrangements about 87% or about 30% of the time, broadly matching IMGT annotations. A later analysis reported that several top co-occurrence clusters appeared linked to parvovirus B19, influenza, CMV and Epstein-Barr virus. At a false discovery rate of 0.05, a later analysis linked around 17,000 TCR beta sequences to specific HLA alleles. Most TCR sequences were observed very rarely across donors, whereas some public TCRs were present in many individuals. The earlier analysis of about 600 of the donors excluded fewer than 20 rarely observed V segments, including chromosome 9 orphons, because counts were too low. A further reported finding was that TCR beta sequences accurately predicted the HLA-A and HLA-B alleles for most subjects in the first cohort. In a later analysis, the rate of TCR association differed among HLA loci, with DRB1 alleles having the most associated TCRs and HLA-C alleles having the fewest. Linkage disequilibrium might explain the correlated functional status among segregating V segments, but an unknown experimental factor could not be excluded. The study listed 150 to 200 TCR beta chains as associated with cytomegalovirus. When HLA alleles, especially DR and DQ, strongly co-occurred, attributing TCR associations to individual alleles was difficult. This cohort had only TCR beta chains sequenced, and the lack of alpha or paired-chain data limited which features could be detected. A cluster of highly shared sequence variants was judged likely to represent a technical artifact of the sequencing pipeline. The classifier was reported to diagnose cytomegalovirus status with high specificity and sensitivity in both the original cohort and the validation cohort.

Remarks on this clone: Its antigen is unknown. No base qualities exist here, and no much larger clone lies one base off it.

The cohort comprised approximately 700 healthy bone marrow donors. At the time of sampling, every cohort member was nominally healthy, though immune exposures that went unrecorded were likely present. The donor was CMV seronegative and was included in the group of 352 seronegative cohort members. A peripheral blood sample was provided by each donor, and peripheral blood mononuclear cells were used for TCR beta sequencing. Genomic DNA extraction from the blood cell samples was performed with the Qiagen DNeasy Blood Extraction Kit. V is pruned by 4 bases and J by 0 bases, leaving 4 bases of the junction without a gene match. Taken from the germline V gene (reference sequence), the CDR1 and CDR2 loops are SEHNR and FQNEAQ. The CDR3, from cysteine to phenylalanine, totals 16 residues. The retained sequence is limited to the CDR3, 48 bases, with the frame set at the first base. The protocol used for the library was the immunoSEQ multiplex PCR assay. For the multiplex PCR, a mixture combining 60 forward primers for TCR Vbeta segments and 13 reverse primers for TCR Jbeta segments was used. Amplification of the CDR3 region of rearranged TCR beta genes was performed with a multiplex PCR assay on genomic DNA. The amplified TCR beta libraries were sequenced on the Illumina HiSeq System as 87-base-pair reads. The source study handled its data this way. Across the roughly 600 repertoires, a later analysis counted approximately 75 million unique TCR beta chains, around 10 million of which were shared by at least two donors. Raw reads were error-corrected and collapsed into unique sequences by a nearest-neighbor algorithm in which closely related sequences were merged to remove PCR and sequencing errors. Alignment of CDR3 sequences to IMGT reference sequences was used to assign V, D and J gene segments. Each retained sequence needed at least a six-nucleotide match to both a V gene segment and a J gene segment. Rearrangements were called productive when the CDR3 lacked stop codons and stayed in frame with V and J; all others were non-productive. Following IMGT convention, CDR3 was defined as the stretch from the second conserved V-encoded cysteine to the conserved J-encoded phenylalanine. The earlier analysis of some 550 of the donors excluded any sequence lacking an unambiguous match to a single V gene segment. An earlier analysis of several hundred of the donors called V segments functional above 56.7% productive rearrangements and segregating when the between-donor standard deviation exceeded 5%. To diagnose cytomegalovirus status from the catalog of TCR beta chain sequences, a statistical classification framework was built. In a later analysis, V and J genes were assigned by comparing TCR nucleotide sequences against IMGT/GENE-DB human TR gene sequences. In a later analysis, CDR3 sequences and most-parsimonious VDJ recombination scenarios were assigned using the TCRdist pipeline. In a later analysis, every TCR beta chain was defined by the combination of its CDR3 amino acid sequence and its V-gene family, and reads without a unique V-gene family were dropped. To address suspected cross-contamination and a sequencing artifact, a later analysis removed 450 to 700 highly shared, low-generation-probability nucleotide sequences. A later analysis calculated a clonal expansion index for each public chain from normalized within-repertoire ranks of inferred template counts. Generation probabilities in a later analysis came from a VDJ recombination model fitted to out-of-frame rearrangements, and those results were checked against IGoR. A later analysis scored TCR-TCR, TCR-HLA and TCR-CMV co-occurrence with hypergeometric tests, applying a repertoire-size bias correction to TCR pairs. To estimate false discovery rates, a later analysis permuted the HLA or CMV assignments 20 times. In a later analysis, co-occurring TCRs were grouped using DBSCAN, and TCRdist sequence similarity was added for clustering within HLA-allele-positive subsets. Co-occurrence clustering excluded repertoires with fewer than 30,000 or more than 120,000 public chains, plus five with anomalous nucleotide sharing. TCRdb provides this immuneACCESS table in a form limited to in-frame rearrangements. Some clones are lacking; in checked studies, under half of them reflect an unresolved V gene, and why the rest are absent is not known. V, J and clone size reflect that table, while D and trimming were determined from the DNA. This sample lists roughly 130,000 clones; around 8.5% were detected once. The ten largest account for less than 7% of the sample.

The rearranged chain carries TRBV7-9 and TRBJ2-3; 10 of the junction bases match TRBD2. Sequenced material: PBMCs. This TCR derives from a middle-aged man in good health and CMV-seronegative. The CDR3 protein: CASSSWTSGSTDTQYF. In nucleotide form, the sequence is TGTGCCAGCAGCTCCTGGACTAGCGGAAGCACAGATACGCAGTATTTT.